The T cell receptor (beta chain) under discussion was sequenced for a study of technical replicates of blood from a handful of donors. The protocol was immunoSEQ multiplex PCR, while the TCRdb copy is restricted to in-frame clones and leaves out a portion. The data contain around 70,000 clones, more than 85% of them singletons. This receptor was obtained from a human donor in good health. The sample was T cells isolated from PBMCs.

The CDR3 nucleotides are TGTGCCTGGAGACAGGGCCATTCATACATGAACACTGAAGCTTTCTTT. Amino acids: CAWRQGHSYMNTEAFF. The J gene is TRBJ1-1, the V gene TRBV30, with D perhaps TRBD1 (6 bases). The V end lost 3 bases, the J end lost 0 bases, and 17 bases lay between the germline ends. The CDR3 loop spans 16 amino acids. Germline-derived CDR1 and CDR2 are GTSNPN and SVGIG (reference sequence).